This T cell receptor (beta chain) comes out of a study of blood T cell repertoires in COVID-19. Across the study: Researchers got acute and convalescent COVID-19 samples from the United States, Italy and Spain.

Only in-frame clones appear in the TCRdb table, and some are missing; sequencing was by immunoSEQ multiplex PCR. The data hold 300,000 to 450,000 clones, with about 90% observed a single time. Participants' own reports of clinical history determined their cohort assignment. Recovered status applied to Cohort 3 donors who had two consecutive negative PCRs. It also applied to those with clearance or with symptom resolution. Trimming took off 3 bases at V and 3 bases at J, with 11 bases between the two ends. This CDR3 has 14 residues. Germline V gene data show CDR1 as SGHNT and CDR2 as YENEEA. Sequencing was carried out using PBMCs or T cells enriched from blood (not recorded which). The receptor comes from a woman aged 30 to 39 who had recovered from COVID-19. V and J are TRBV11-3 and TRBJ1-1; D might be TRBD1 (6 bases). The CDR3 sequence: CASSLRGAHTEAFF. The CDR3 DNA is TGTGCCAGCAGCTTGCGGGGGGCTCACACTGAAGCTTTCTTT.